This paragraph covers one TCR beta chain sequence. The source of the sample is a study of technical replicates of blood from several donors. Per germline, CDR1 KGHSH and CDR2 LQKENI. The CDR3 loop spans 12 amino acids. V was pared by 6 bases and J by 4 bases, with 2 bases of the junction left unmatched. This table comes from immunoSEQ multiplex PCR, and its TCRdb copy is limited to in-frame clones, with some not included. Of about 59,000 clones in the sample, around 93% were seen once. The sequence derives from a human donor in good health. Some clones in this sample may be carry-over from other donors' samples. The sample was PBMCs. The V and J genes are TRBV18 and TRBJ2-7; 8 bases align to TRBD2. Here the CDR3 reads CASSGGEYEQYF. In DNA, the CDR3 is TGTGCCAGCTCCGGGGGGGAATACGAGCAGTACTTC.